This passage covers 25 T cell receptor beta chains from one sample sequenced in a study of T cell responses to AZD1222 COVID-19 vaccine (dated by TCRdb to the early 2020s). Libraries were prepared through the immunoSEQ multiplex PCR assay. TCRdb took over this immuneACCESS table, retaining in-frame rearrangements with V and J assigned. Such tables are incomplete; in checked studies, under half of the missing clones stem from an unresolved V gene, and the remainder is unexplained. The sample includes some 110,000 clones, with about 92% observed a single time. The ten largest make up about 3% of the sample. The sample's time point label, in plain terms: baseline before first vaccination. Sequenced material: peripheral blood, taken on day 0 of AZD1222 vaccination. These receptors came from an adult in good health.

The rearrangement uses TRBV5-1 and TRBJ2-3; 7 bases map to TRBD2. Per germline, CDR1 SGHRS and CDR2 YFSETQ. CDR3 length: 16 amino acids. J was trimmed by 0 bases and V by 4 bases; bases with no gene match: 8. The CDR3 region is CASSTAGDLSTDTQYF. The DNA for the CDR3 is TGCGCCAGCAGCACCGCGGGGGACCTAAGCACAGATACGCAGTATTTT.

The V gene is TRBV28, the J gene TRBJ1-5; 8 positions match TRBD1. This CDR3 is 15 amino acids long. Germline V gives CDR1 MDHEN, CDR2 SYDVKM. With V trimmed by 3 bases and J by 1 base, 2 bases remained unmatched. The CDR3 DNA reads TGTGCCAGCAGTTTTCGGACAGGGAGCAATCAGCCCCAGCATTTT. It is translated as CASSFRTGSNQPQHF. The full variable domain, with the rest looked up from reference TRBV28 and TRBJ1-5, is DVKVTQSSRYLVKRTGEKVFLECVQDMDHENMFWYRQDPGLGLRLIYFSYDVKMKEKGDIPEGYSVSREKKERFSLILESASTNQTSMYLCASSFRTGSNQPQHFGDGTRLSIL.

The chain joins TRBV4-1 to TRBJ1-2; 8 bases agree with TRBD1. Trimming took 4 bases from V and 3 from J; bases not matched to a gene: 4. CDR3 length: 14 amino acids. Germline CDR1 reads MGHRA; CDR2 reads YSYEKL. Written as DNA, the CDR3 is TGCGCCAGCAGCCCCGACAGGGGTGACTATGGCTACACCTTC. This gives the protein CASSPDRGDYGYTF.

The chain carries TRBV30 and TRBJ2-7, with a possible D match to TRBD2 (5 bases). V lost 5 bases and J lost 6, with 23 bases in between. This CDR3 has 15 residues. Per germline, CDR1 GTSNPN and CDR2 SVGIG (reference sequence). CDR3 nucleotide sequence: TGTGCCTGGGGTGAGGGAAGAACTTCTAGTTTCGAGCAGTACTTC. It yields the protein CAWGEGRTSSFEQYF.

The chain carries TRBV19 and TRBJ1-5; D ambiguous. The V gene lost 10 bases and the J gene lost 6 bases, with 19 bases spanning the gap. The germline CDR1 and CDR2 sequences are LNHDA and SQIVND (reference sequence). The CDR3 extends over 14 amino acids. CDR3 region: CATSPDPRGQPQHF. The CDR3, as DNA: TGTGCCACCTCTCCCGACCCTCGGGGTCAGCCCCAGCATTTT. The full variable domain, with the rest looked up from reference TRBV19 and TRBJ1-5, is DGGITQSPKYLFRKEGQNVTLSCEQNLNHDAMYWYRQDPGQGLRLIYYSQIVNDFQKGDIAEGYSVSREKKESFPLTVTSAQKNPTAFYLCATSPDPRGQPQHFGDGTRLSIL.

This rearrangement joins TRBV27 to TRBJ1-2; no clear D gene. This CDR3 contains 13 residues. CDR1 is MNHEY and CDR2 is SMNVEV in the germline V gene (reference sequence). The V end was cut by 6 bases, the J end by 5 bases, with 13 bases between. CDR3 loop: CASSPAVTYGYTF. CDR3 sequence (DNA): TGTGCCAGCAGCCCTGCTGTGACGTATGGCTACACCTTC.

The J gene is TRBJ1-1, the V gene TRBV7-9; D is uncertain. The ends were cut back, 1 base at V and 5 bases at J, with 8 bases in the middle. CDR1 and CDR2 from the germline V gene are SEHNR and FQNEAQ (reference sequence). This CDR3 spans 13 amino acids. This chain's CDR3 is CASSLGVETEAFF. The CDR3 DNA is TGTGCCAGCAGCTTAGGGGTAGAAACTGAAGCTTTCTTT.

The chain links TRBV10-3 to TRBJ2-2; D not certain. The CDR3 is made up of 13 amino acids. From germline, CDR1 is ENHRY and CDR2 SYGVKD. V was shortened by 11 bases and J by 3 bases, with 13 bases between the two germline ends. The chain's CDR3 is CASAGSDTGELFF. In DNA, the CDR3 is TGTGCCTCAGCTGGATCGGACACCGGGGAGCTGTTTTTT.

The DNA of the CDR3 is TGTGCCAGTAATAGCGGGAGGGCCCACGGGGAGCTGTTTTTT. Translating it yields CASNSGRAHGELFF. The chain combines TRBV6-5 with TRBJ2-2, with TRBD2 matching 11 bases. Trimming cost V 9 bases and J 7 bases; bases outside gene matches: 7. The CDR3 is 14 residues long. The germline V gene encodes CDR1 MNHEY and CDR2 SVGAGI.

The V call is TRBV7-3, the J call TRBJ2-7, with 8 positions matching TRBD2. The germline CDR1 and CDR2 sequences are SGHTA and FQGTGA. This CDR3 has 13 amino acids. The V and J ends lost 7 bases and 7 bases, in that order; junction bases with no gene match: 9. The chain's CDR3 is CASNAGGHGEQYF. The CDR3 DNA is TGTGCCAGCAATGCGGGAGGCCACGGAGAGCAGTACTTC.

The chain carries TRBV29-1 and TRBJ2-7; possibly TRBD1 or TRBD2 for D (5 bases each). This CDR3 spans 15 amino acids. CDR1 and CDR2 (germline): SQVTM, ANQGSEA. Trimming took 1 base from V and 3 from J, leaving 16 bases between them. The CDR3: CSVEVDSRGNYEQYF. The CDR3 DNA reads as TGCAGCGTTGAAGTGGACTCCCGGGGCAACTACGAGCAGTACTTC.

The chain uses TRBV7-3 and TRBJ2-2; D gene unclear. Between the trimmed V and J ends, which lost 2 bases and 8 bases, there was a span of 9 bases. Germline V CDR1 and CDR2: SGHTA, FQGTGA. This CDR3 has 13 residues. The CDR3 DNA is TGTGCCAGCAGCTTAGCCCCGTTGGGGGAGCTGTTTTTT. Translation gives CASSLAPLGELFF.

The rearrangement joins TRBV28 to TRBJ2-3; no clear D gene. Trimming shortened V by 3 bases and J by 2 bases, and 15 bases separated the two germline ends. The CDR3 is 16 residues long. Germline V gives CDR1 MDHEN, CDR2 SYDVKM. CDR3 sequence (DNA): TGTGCCAGCAGTTTCGTGGGTCTCGACCTCACAGATACGCAGTATTTT. Translating it yields CASSFVGLDLTDTQYF. Drawing the rest from reference TRBV28 and TRBJ2-3, the complete variable domain is DVKVTQSSRYLVKRTGEKVFLECVQDMDHENMFWYRQDPGLGLRLIYFSYDVKMKEKGDIPEGYSVSREKKERFSLILESASTNQTSMYLCASSFVGLDLTDTQYFGPGTRLTVL.

V is TRBV6-4 and J is TRBJ1-6; a weak D match, TRBD1 (5 bases). The germline V gene has CDR1 MRHNA and CDR2 SNTAGT. The V gene lost 6 bases and the J gene lost 8 bases, with 11 bases spanning the gap. The CDR3 is made up of 13 amino acids. As DNA, the CDR3 is TGTGCCAGCAGCGAAGGGGAGCATTCACCCCTCCACTTT. Its translation is CASSEGEHSPLHF.

The chain joins TRBV7-3 to TRBJ2-2; TRBD2 is a possible D gene (6 bases). V was clipped by 5 bases and J by 4 bases, with 11 bases between them. The CDR3 has 14 residues. Germline V CDR1 and CDR2: SGHTA, FQGTGA. CDR3 nucleotides: TGTGCCAGCAGCCCGACTAGACCCACCGGGGAGCTGTTTTTT. This codes for CASSPTRPTGELFF.

This clone was detected once. Its ends do not fully match the called genes, so a read error is possible. This rearrangement joins TRBV7-9 to TRBJ1-2; D gene unclear. The germline V gene has CDR1 SEHNR and CDR2 FQNEAQ (reference sequence). The CDR3 length is 15 residues. The CDR3: CASSSYIEETNSRSF. CDR3 nucleotide sequence: TGTGCCAGCAGCTCTTATATCGAGGAGACAAACTCGAGGAGCTTC.

The chain has TRBV6-4 and TRBJ2-1; D call uncertain. Germline CDR1 reads MRHNA; CDR2 reads SNTAGT. Trimming pared 10 bases from V and 3 bases from J, leaving 16 bases between. This CDR3 has 14 amino acids. CDR3 nucleotide sequence: TGTGCCACACGGATCGGTCCGGACTACAATGAGCAGTTCTTC. Translating it yields CATRIGPDYNEQFF.

The chain employs TRBV27 and TRBJ2-1, with TRBD2 matching 11 bases. The V gene's germline CDR1 is MNHEY and CDR2 SMNVEV (reference sequence). Trimming took 5 bases from V and 6 from J; bases not matched to a gene: 9. The CDR3 totals 16 residues. CDR3 protein: CASSTLSGRASNEQFF. CDR3 coding DNA: TGTGCCAGCAGTACCCTTAGCGGGAGGGCATCCAATGAGCAGTTCTTC.

The chain carries TRBV7-9 and TRBJ2-2; possibly TRBD2 for D (6 bases). The CDR3 has 14 residues. Trimming removed 6 bases from V and 6 bases from J, with 14 bases in between. Germline V CDR1 and CDR2: SEHNR, FQNEAQ (reference sequence). The CDR3, as DNA: TGTGCCAGCAGTGTTACGCCGGGAGCCGGGGAGCTGTTTTTT. Its translation is CASSVTPGAGELFF.

The chain is built from TRBV28 and TRBJ1-1; D gene unclear. The germline V and J ends were trimmed by 5 bases and 2 bases, with 12 bases remaining between them. The CDR3 length is 14 residues. From germline, CDR1 is MDHEN and CDR2 SYDVKM. The CDR3 sequence: CASSPERVNTEAFF. In DNA form, the CDR3 reads TGTGCCAGCAGTCCCGAGAGGGTAAACACTGAAGCTTTCTTT.

This clone was counted between two and nine times. DNA of the CDR3: TGTGCCAGCAGCAGTCAGGGGGCAGATACGCAGTATTTT. Protein product: CASSSQGADTQYF. The chain employs TRBV7-9 and TRBJ2-3; 7 positions match TRBD1. Germline V gene data show CDR1 as SEHNR and CDR2 as FQNEAQ (reference sequence). There are 13 residues in the CDR3. The junction had 3 bases not matched to a gene; V was cut back by 5 bases and J by 4 bases.

V and J are TRBV19 and TRBJ1-2; TRBD1 might be the D (5 bases). V lost 4 bases and J 2 bases, leaving 20 bases between the germline ends. Germline-derived CDR1 and CDR2 are LNHDA and SQIVND (reference sequence). The CDR3 is 17 residues long. The CDR3 DNA follows: TGTGCCAGTAGTACGCGACCCCTTACAGGAACCAACTATGGCTACACCTTC. Translation gives CASSTRPLTGTNYGYTF. Drawing the rest from reference TRBV19 and TRBJ1-2, the complete variable domain is DGGITQSPKYLFRKEGQNVTLSCEQNLNHDAMYWYRQDPGQGLRLIYYSQIVNDFQKGDIAEGYSVSREKKESFPLTVTSAQKNPTAFYLCASSTRPLTGTNYGYTFGSGTRLTVV.

The chain employs TRBV7-2 and TRBJ2-1; D unresolved. In germline, CDR1 is SGHTA, CDR2 FQGNSA. Trimming pared 2 bases from V and 6 bases from J, leaving 8 bases between. This CDR3 is built from 13 residues. CDR3 nucleotides: TGTGCCAGCAGCTTACTAGGGATCAATGAGCAGTTCTTC. Translated: CASSLLGINEQFF.

The chain carries TRBV6-7 and TRBJ1-5; 7 nucleotides match TRBD1. TRBV6-7 is noted as an ORF with a role that remains uncertain. V dropped 2 bases and J dropped 3; count of bases not matched to a gene: 10. The CDR3 loop spans 17 amino acids. CDR3 amino acids: CASSYPSGQAINQPQHF. Written as DNA, the CDR3 is TGTGCCAGCAGTTACCCAAGCGGACAGGCGATCAATCAGCCCCAGCATTTT.

This chain links TRBV16 with TRBJ2-7; D remains ambiguous. Per the germline V gene, CDR1 is KGHSY and CDR2 is FQNENV. V shed 1 base and J shed 6 bases, with 13 bases lying between them. CDR3 length equals 14 residues. The CDR3 bases are TGTGCCAGCAGCCAATGGAGCCAGAACGGCGAGCAGTACTTC. Protein sequence: CASSQWSQNGEQYF.